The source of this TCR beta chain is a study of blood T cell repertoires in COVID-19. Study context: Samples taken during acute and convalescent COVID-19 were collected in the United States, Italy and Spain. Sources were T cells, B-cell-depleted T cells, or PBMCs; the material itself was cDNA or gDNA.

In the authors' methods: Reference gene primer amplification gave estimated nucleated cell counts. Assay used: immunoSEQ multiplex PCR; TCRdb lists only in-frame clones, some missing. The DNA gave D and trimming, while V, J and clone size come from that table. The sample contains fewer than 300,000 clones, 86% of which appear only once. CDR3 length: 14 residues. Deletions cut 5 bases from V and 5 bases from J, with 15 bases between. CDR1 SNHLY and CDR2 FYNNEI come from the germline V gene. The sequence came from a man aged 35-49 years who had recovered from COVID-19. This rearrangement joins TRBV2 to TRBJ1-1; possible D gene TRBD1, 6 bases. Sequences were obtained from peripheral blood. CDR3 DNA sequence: TGTGCCAGCAGTAGACCCTCCAGGGGTACTGAAGCTTTCTTT. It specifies CASSRPSRGTEAFF.